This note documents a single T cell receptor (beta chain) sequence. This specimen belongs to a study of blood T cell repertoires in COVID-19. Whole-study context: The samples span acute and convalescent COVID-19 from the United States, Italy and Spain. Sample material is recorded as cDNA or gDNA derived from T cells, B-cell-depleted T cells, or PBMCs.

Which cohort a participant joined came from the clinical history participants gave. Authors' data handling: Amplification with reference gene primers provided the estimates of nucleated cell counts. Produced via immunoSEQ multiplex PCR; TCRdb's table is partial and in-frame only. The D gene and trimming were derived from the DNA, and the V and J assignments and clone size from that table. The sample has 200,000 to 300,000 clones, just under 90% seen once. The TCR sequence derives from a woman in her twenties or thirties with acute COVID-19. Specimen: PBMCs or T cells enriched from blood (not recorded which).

CDR3 region: CASSLSLDSTYNSPLHF. The CDR3, as DNA: TGTGCCAGCAGCCTCAGTCTAGACAGCACCTATAATTCACCCCTCCACTTT. The chain is built from TRBV3-1 (or the pseudogene TRBV3-2) and TRBJ1-6, with a possible D match to TRBD1 (5 bases). CDR3 size: 17 residues. Germline lookup yields CDR1 LGHDT and CDR2 YNNKEL (reference sequence). V was shortened by 4 bases and J by 2 bases, with 15 bases between the two germline ends.